The 28 T cell receptor beta chains below were found in one sample sequenced in a study of shared clonotypes between healthy human individuals. The method was immunoSEQ multiplex PCR; TCRdb's version includes in-frame clones alone and lacks a portion of them. The sample has some 2,500,000 clones; roughly 93% are singletons. Input material: naive CD4+ T cells from PBMCs. Subset noted: CD45RA+ positively selected. Source of these receptors: a man aged 18 to 30 in good health. Some clones in this sample may be carry-over from other donors' samples.

About this clone: This sample includes further DNA sequences coding for the same CDR3. This rearrangement joins TRBV18 to TRBJ2-7; D might be TRBD1 (5 bases). This CDR3 contains 14 residues. The V end lost 3 bases, the J end lost 2 bases, and 11 bases lay between the germline ends. Germline V CDR1 and CDR2: KGHSH, LQKENI. The CDR3 bases are TGTGCCAGCTCACCGGGGCGACGAGCCTACGAGCAGTACTTC. Translation: CASSPGRRAYEQYF.

The V call is TRBV7-9, the J call TRBJ2-2; D might be TRBD2 (5 bases). Germline values: CDR1 SEHNR, CDR2 FQNEAQ (reference sequence). V was clipped by 5 bases and J by 9 bases, with 7 bases between them. The CDR3 contains 11 residues. CDR3 bases: TGTGCCAGCAGCCGACTAAGGGAGCTGTTTTTT. This sequence encodes CASSRLRELFF. The whole variable domain, remainder taken from reference TRBV7-9 and TRBJ2-2, is DTGVSQNPRHKITKRGQNVTFRCDPISEHNRLYWYRQTLGQGPEFLTYFQNEAQLEKSRLLSDRFSAERPKGSFSTLEIQRTEQGDSAMYLCASSRLRELFFGEGSRLTVL.

The CDR3 is CASSPGLAGDPSTDTQYF. The CDR3 DNA follows: TGTGCCAGCAGCCCGGGACTAGCGGGAGACCCTAGCACAGATACGCAGTATTTT. The chain employs TRBV7-9 and TRBJ2-3, with 14 bases identical to TRBD2. Looked up from germline, CDR1 is SEHNR and CDR2 is FQNEAQ (reference sequence). The CDR3 is made up of 18 amino acids. Losses at the gene ends were 5 bases for V and 0 bases for J; bases not matched to a gene: 7.

A word on this clone: At one end the junction does not follow the germline gene, possibly because of a read error. The chain couples TRBV30 to TRBJ2-7; no clear D. Germline values: CDR1 GTSNPN, CDR2 SVGIG (reference sequence). The CDR3 has 11 residues. The CDR3 nucleotides read TGTGCCTGGAGTGTTTTGTACGAGCAGCACTTC. This translates into CAWSVLYEQHF.

The rearrangement joins TRBV19 to TRBJ2-1; the match to TRBD2 covers 11 bases. Germline V gives CDR1 LNHDA, CDR2 SQIVND (reference sequence). The length of the CDR3 is 16 residues. V lost 5 bases and J lost 8; bases outside the gene matches: 11. In nucleotides, the CDR3 is TGTGCCAGTAGTGGGAATAGCGGGAGGGCAAAGGATGAGCAGTTCTTC. It encodes CASSGNSGRAKDEQFF.

The chain combines TRBV19 with TRBJ2-2; D is tentatively TRBD1 or TRBD2 (5 bases each). V dropped 2 bases and J dropped 7 bases, with 14 bases sitting between them. CDR3 length: 15 residues. Germline V gene data show CDR1 as LNHDA and CDR2 as SQIVND (reference sequence). The CDR3 nucleotides read TGTGCCAGTAGTATATTGGGACGTTTTGGCGGGGAGCTGTTTTTT. It encodes CASSILGRFGGELFF.

The chain recombines TRBV2 with TRBJ2-6; perhaps D is TRBD1 or TRBD2 (5 bases each). The ends were cut back, 7 bases at V and 0 bases at J, with 22 bases in the middle. Germline CDR1 is SNHLY and CDR2 is FYNNEI. The CDR3 totals 19 residues. CDR3 sequence: CASTPGWGPSYSGANVLTF. CDR3 sequence (DNA): TGTGCCAGCACCCCAGGTTGGGGACCCTCCTACTCTGGGGCCAACGTCCTGACTTTC.

The rearrangement joins TRBV6-5 to TRBJ2-1, with 10 bases lining up with TRBD2. CDR3 length: 15 amino acids. Trimming took 7 bases from V and 6 from J; bases not matched to a gene: 9. CDR1 is MNHEY, CDR2 SVGAGI, per germline. The chain's CDR3 is CASTASGRAVNEQFF. CDR3 bases: TGTGCCAGCACTGCAAGCGGGAGGGCCGTCAATGAGCAGTTCTTC.

The chain employs TRBV7-8 and TRBJ2-5; the D is unclear. V lost 5 bases and J lost 4, with 20 bases in between. In germline, CDR1 is SGHVS, CDR2 FQNEAQ. This CDR3 contains 16 residues. As DNA, the CDR3 is TGTGCCAGCAGCAATTTTCGGGCATTCAAAAGAGAGACCCAGTACTTC. Encoded protein: CASSNFRAFKRETQYF.

This chain connects TRBV2 to TRBJ1-5; 7 bases agree with TRBD1. V was pared by 7 bases and J by 4 bases, with 10 bases of the junction left unmatched. The germline V gene has CDR1 SNHLY and CDR2 FYNNEI. This CDR3 has 15 amino acids. The chain's CDR3 is CASTREGALNQPQHF. The CDR3, as DNA: TGTGCCAGCACCCGAGAGGGGGCTTTGAATCAGCCCCAGCATTTT.

This clone was detected once. The sample carries other DNA sequences with the same CDR3. This sequence joins TRBV20-1 and TRBJ2-1; D could derive from TRBD1 or TRBD2 (5 bases each). This CDR3 comprises 11 residues. Trimming shortened V by 3 bases and J by 9 bases, and 9 bases separated the two germline ends. Germline V CDR1 and CDR2: DFQATT, SNEGSKA (reference sequence). The CDR3 coding sequence is TGCAGTGCTAGGGGGGTTGTTGAGCAGTTCTTC. It codes for CSARGVVEQFF.

The chain is built from TRBV30 and TRBJ2-7; TRBD1 agrees at 7 bases. Per the germline V gene, CDR1 is GTSNPN and CDR2 is SVGIG (reference sequence). This CDR3 comprises 14 residues. Trimming took 8 bases from V and 1 from J; bases not matched to a gene: 11. CDR3 nucleotide sequence: TGTGCCACCCCGGGGACAGCCGGTTCCTACGAGCAGTACTTC. It translates to CATPGTAGSYEQYF. Full variable domain (remainder filled in from reference TRBV30 and TRBJ2-7): SQTIHQWPATLVQPVGSPLSLECTVEGTSNPNLYWYRQAAGRGLQLLFYSVGIGQISSEVPQNLSASRPQDRQFILSSKKLLLSDSGFYLCATPGTAGSYEQYFGPGTRLTVT.

In nucleotides, the CDR3 is TGTGCCAGCAGTTTCAGGGGAGCCACCTCTGGAAACACCATATATTTT. It translates to CASSFRGATSGNTIYF. J is TRBJ1-3 and V is TRBV28; D is possibly TRBD1 (6 bases). The CDR3 loop spans 16 amino acids. Per germline, CDR1 MDHEN and CDR2 SYDVKM. The V end lost 3 bases, the J end lost 0 bases, and 12 bases lay between the germline ends. Drawing the rest from reference TRBV28 and TRBJ1-3, the complete variable domain is DVKVTQSSRYLVKRTGEKVFLECVQDMDHENMFWYRQDPGLGLRLIYFSYDVKMKEKGDIPEGYSVSREKKERFSLILESASTNQTSMYLCASSFRGATSGNTIYFGEGSWLTVV.

This clone was picked up one time. CDR3 sequence: CASSRLDGSTRGQFF. In DNA, the CDR3 is TGTGCCAGCAGCCGCCTGGACGGGAGCACACGGGGGCAGTTCTTC. The rearrangement joins TRBV28 to TRBJ2-1, with a possible D match to TRBD2 (6 bases). The V and J ends lost 6 bases and 12 bases respectively, with 24 bases between them. The germline CDR1 and CDR2 sequences are MDHEN and SYDVKM. CDR3 length: 15 amino acids. The variable domain in full, completed from reference TRBV28 and TRBJ2-1, reads DVKVTQSSRYLVKRTGEKVFLECVQDMDHENMFWYRQDPGLGLRLIYFSYDVKMKEKGDIPEGYSVSREKKERFSLILESASTNQTSMYLCASSRLDGSTRGQFFGPGTRLTVL.

CDR3 residues: CASQRGDGYTF. The DNA of the CDR3 is TGCGCCAGTCAAAGAGGGGACGGCTACACCTTC. The chain recombines TRBV10-1 with TRBJ1-2, with D possibly matching TRBD1 (5 bases). The V end lost 9 bases, the J end lost 8 bases, and 13 bases lay between the germline ends. Germline assignment: CDR1 WNHNN and CDR2 SYGVQD (reference sequence). The CDR3 runs 11 residues.

This clone occurred once. J is TRBJ2-4 and V is TRBV18; the D is unclear. This CDR3 is 14 amino acids long. The V and J ends lost 8 bases and 0 bases respectively, with 11 bases between them. CDR1 and CDR2 (germline): KGHSH, LQKENI. The CDR3 DNA reads as TGTGCCAGCATCGGTATACTAGCCAAAAACATTCAGTACTTC. It codes for CASIGILAKNIQYF.

The CDR3 coding sequence is TGTGCCAGCAGCTTAGCCTCTGTGGGCGGAAGGGGAGAGACCCAGTACTTC. This sequence encodes CASSLASVGGRGETQYF. The V and J genes are TRBV11-2 and TRBJ2-5; a weak D match, TRBD1 (5 bases). Trimming stripped 1 base from V and 4 bases from J, with 19 bases between. The CDR3 is 17 residues long. The germline gives CDR1 SGHAT, CDR2 FQNNGV.

In this sample, this clone turned up once. CDR3 loop: CASSLSPAGNTEAFF. As DNA, the CDR3 is TGCGCCAGCAGCTTGAGTCCGGCAGGAAACACTGAAGCTTTCTTT. The V gene is TRBV5-1, the J gene TRBJ1-1; D unclear. Germline values: CDR1 SGHRS, CDR2 YFSETQ. V was cut by 1 base and J by 2 bases, with 12 bases left in between. This CDR3 comprises 15 residues.

The gene calls are TRBV5-1 and TRBJ1-2; 9 bases are a match to TRBD1. CDR3 length: 14 residues. Germline V gene data show CDR1 as SGHRS and CDR2 as YFSETQ. V shed 4 bases, J shed 6 bases, and the junction held 7 bases outside the gene matches. The CDR3 DNA sequence: TGCGCCAGCAGCCTAACAGGGGGCGGGGATGGCTACACCTTC. Residues: CASSLTGGGDGYTF.

The chain recombines TRBV4-1 with TRBJ2-7, with 11 bases lining up with TRBD2. V was pared by 2 bases and J by 4 bases, with 4 bases of the junction left unmatched. Germline CDR1 is MGHRA and CDR2 is YSYEKL. CDR3 length: 15 amino acids. CDR3 in amino acids: CASSQPTSGKYEQYF. The CDR3 DNA is TGCGCCAGCAGCCAACCGACTAGCGGGAAGTACGAGCAGTACTTC.

The gene calls are TRBV14 and TRBJ1-2, with D hard to call. CDR3 size: 15 residues. Germline V gene lookup returns CDR1 SGHDN and CDR2 FVKESK. Trimming took off 2 bases at V and 7 bases at J, with 17 bases between the two ends. The CDR3 reads CASSQLDGTWGGYTF. Here the CDR3 DNA reads TGTGCCAGCAGCCAATTGGACGGAACGTGGGGTGGCTACACCTTC.

This chain joins TRBV9 and TRBJ2-5; TRBD1 is a possible D gene (5 bases). The CDR3 is 15 residues long. Trimming pared 2 bases from V and 3 bases from J, leaving 14 bases between. Per the germline V gene, CDR1 is SGDLS and CDR2 is YYNGEE. CDR3 in amino acids: CASSVNRGREETQYF. DNA of the CDR3: TGTGCCAGCAGCGTTAATAGGGGCAGGGAAGAGACCCAGTACTTC.

The table lists this clone with a count of one. This rearrangement joins TRBV30 to TRBJ2-7; 7 positions agree with TRBD2. The CDR3 consists of 12 residues. Germline V gives CDR1 GTSNPN, CDR2 SVGIG (reference sequence). With V trimmed by 8 bases and J by 2 bases, 6 bases remained unmatched. CDR3 in amino acids: CAHAAGAYEQYF. CDR3 coding DNA: TGTGCCCACGCGGCGGGAGCCTACGAGCAGTACTTC.

This chain links TRBV4-1 with TRBJ1-2; a weak D match, TRBD1 (5 bases). V was trimmed by 4 bases and J by 8 bases, leaving 26 bases between them. CDR1 and CDR2 (germline): MGHRA, YSYEKL. This CDR3 region has 17 residues. This CDR3 reads CASSPALSGRRGWGYTF. DNA for the CDR3: TGCGCCAGCAGCCCTGCACTCTCGGGCCGGAGGGGTTGGGGCTACACCTTC.

The chain couples TRBV10-3 to TRBJ1-2; 8 nucleotides align to TRBD1. The V gene's germline CDR1 is ENHRY and CDR2 SYGVKD. The CDR3 has 13 amino acids. J was trimmed by 4 bases and V by 6 bases; bases with no gene match: 4. The CDR3 spells CAISFGTGYGYTF. DNA of the CDR3: TGTGCCATCAGCTTCGGGACAGGCTATGGCTACACCTTC.

The gene calls are TRBV28 and TRBJ2-3; 9 positions match TRBD2. V gave up 7 bases and J gave up 1 base; unmatched junction bases: 3. This CDR3 is 14 amino acids long. The germline gives CDR1 MDHEN, CDR2 SYDVKM. The CDR3 nucleotides read TGTGCCAGCACCTCTAGCGGGGGCACAGATACGCAGTATTTT. Translated: CASTSSGGTDTQYF.

The CDR3 DNA is TGTGCCTGGAGTTCCTTAGCTAGCGGGAGTTCAGATACGCAGTATTTT. Translated: CAWSSLASGSSDTQYF. The V and J genes are TRBV30 and TRBJ2-3, with 10 bases aligning to TRBD2. The CDR3 sequence is 16 residues long. The V and J ends lost 2 bases and 4 bases, in that order; junction bases with no gene match: 9. Germline V gene lookup returns CDR1 GTSNPN and CDR2 SVGIG (reference sequence). The full variable domain, in which reference TRBV30 and TRBJ2-3 provide the parts outside the CDR3, is SQTIHQWPATLVQPVGSPLSLECTVEGTSNPNLYWYRQAAGRGLQLLFYSVGIGQISSEVPQNLSASRPQDRQFILSSKKLLLSDSGFYLCAWSSLASGSSDTQYFGPGTRLTVL.

V usage is TRBV18 and J usage is TRBJ2-2; 12 bases agree with TRBD2. V was pared by 5 bases and J by 3 bases, with 10 bases of the junction left unmatched. CDR1 is KGHSH and CDR2 is LQKENI in the germline V gene. The CDR3 is 18 residues long. The DNA for the CDR3 is TGTGCCAGCTCAGCGAACCTAGCGGGAGGGCCGTACACCGGGGAGCTGTTTTTT. Its protein is CASSANLAGGPYTGELFF.